These 24 T cell receptor beta chains originate from one sample sequenced in a study of CD8 T cells in ankylosing spondylitis. Notes on the study in general: One TCR beta motif, made up of roughly 8 highly homologous variants, appeared characteristic of ankylosing spondylitis blood.

The antigens these receptors bind are not known. TCRdb independently ran MiXCR on the 5' RACE reads; one entry per CDR3 protein. The table records about 500,000 distinct CDR3 sequences, roughly 13% of them present only once. The sequencing sample was made of blood, either unsorted or a sorted T cell fraction (not recorded which). The receptors were gathered from a male donor with ankylosing spondylitis.

As to this clonotype: A single base separates this from a much larger clone, so it may be a read error. The chain has TRBV3-1 and TRBJ2-1; D not resolved. The CDR3 loop spans 15 amino acids. Germline V CDR1 and CDR2: LGHDT, YNNKEL (reference sequence). V was pared by 0 bases and J by 4 bases, with 10 bases between. DNA of the CDR3: TGTGCCAGCAGCCAAGACACCGTGACTTACAATGAGCAGTTCTTC. Translation: CASSQDTVTYNEQFF.

This clonotype has more than one count but fewer than ten. The chain employs TRBV29-1 and TRBJ1-5; 8 nucleotides agree with TRBD1. This CDR3 contains 14 residues. The V gene's germline CDR1 is SQVTM and CDR2 ANQGSEA. The junction had 10 bases not matched to a gene; V was cut back by 5 bases and J by 7 bases. CDR3 residues: CSVILQGVGQPQHF. CDR3 nucleotide sequence: TGCAGCGTTATATTACAGGGGGTTGGGCAGCCCCAGCATTTT.

The CDR3 DNA reads TGTGCCAGCAGCTTCAATAGCGGATACAATGAGCAGTTCTTC. It translates to CASSFNSGYNEQFF. V is TRBV7-2 and J is TRBJ2-1; D perhaps matches TRBD2 (6 bases). V shed 3 bases and J shed 4 bases, with 10 bases lying between them. CDR1 and CDR2 (germline): SGHTA, FQGNSA. The CDR3 runs to 14 residues.

This sequence joins TRBV3-1 and TRBJ2-1; TRBD2 matches at 10 bases. The ends lost 4 bases at V and 10 bases at J; junction bases unmatched: 10. Germline V gene lookup returns CDR1 LGHDT and CDR2 YNNKEL (reference sequence). The CDR3 is 15 amino acids. The CDR3 DNA reads TGTGCCAGCAGCCCAACTAGCGGGAAGTCCCAGGAGCAGTTCTTC. Translation gives CASSPTSGKSQEQFF.

The V and J genes are TRBV5-1 and TRBJ2-1, with 7 bases matching TRBD1. The CDR3 runs 16 residues. CDR1 and CDR2 from the germline V gene are SGHRS and YFSETQ. The trim removed 2 bases at V and 3 bases at J, leaving 8 bases unmatched. The CDR3 is CASSFAQGVGYNEQFF. The CDR3 DNA follows: TGCGCCAGCAGCTTCGCCCAGGGGGTGGGCTACAATGAGCAGTTCTTC.

The gene calls are TRBV2 and TRBJ2-5, with 12 bases matching TRBD2. Germline CDR1 SNHLY, CDR2 FYNNEI. V dropped 9 bases and J dropped 4; count of bases not matched to a gene: 9. The CDR3 runs 15 residues. DNA of the CDR3: TGTGCCAGTCGGAGCCAGGGACTAGCGGGAGAGACCCAGTACTTC. It yields the protein CASRSQGLAGETQYF.

The chain carries TRBV19 and TRBJ2-1, with 9 bases fitting TRBD1. V lost 4 bases and J lost 4; bases outside the gene matches: 8. CDR3 length: 16 amino acids. Germline V gene lookup returns CDR1 LNHDA and CDR2 SQIVND (reference sequence). The CDR3 reads CASSTTGTGPYNEQFF. For the CDR3, the DNA is TGTGCCAGTAGTACAACCGGGACAGGGCCTTACAATGAGCAGTTCTTC. Supplemented by reference TRBV19 and TRBJ2-1, the full variable domain reads DGGITQSPKYLFRKEGQNVTLSCEQNLNHDAMYWYRQDPGQGLRLIYYSQIVNDFQKGDIAEGYSVSREKKESFPLTVTSAQKNPTAFYLCASSTTGTGPYNEQFFGPGTRLTVL.

The chain recombines TRBV6-5 with TRBJ2-2; the D gene is possibly TRBD2 (6 bases). V was trimmed by 2 bases and J by 1 base, leaving 11 bases between them. Germline CDR1 is MNHEY and CDR2 is SVGAGI. CDR3 length equals 16 residues. The CDR3: CASSYGGGENTGELFF. The CDR3 nucleotides are TGTGCCAGCAGTTACGGAGGCGGGGAGAACACCGGGGAGCTGTTTTTT.

V is TRBV12-3 or TRBV12-4 and J is TRBJ1-4, with D tentatively TRBD1 (5 bases). This CDR3 is built from 15 residues. V dropped 6 bases and J dropped 8 bases, with 19 bases sitting between them. In nucleotides, the CDR3 is TGTGCCAGCAGCTCACCCCGACTTGGGGGGGAAAAACTGTTTTTT. Encoded protein: CASSSPRLGGEKLFF.

This clonotype was counted between two and nine times. The chain's CDR3 is CASSQDGTGYGYTF. The CDR3 DNA is TGCGCCAGCAGCCAAGATGGGACGGGCTATGGCTACACCTTC. The V gene is TRBV4-1, the J gene TRBJ1-2; a weak D match, TRBD1 (5 bases). The CDR3 is 14 residues long. V gave up 0 bases and J gave up 4 bases, with 9 bases separating them. Looked up from germline, CDR1 is MGHRA and CDR2 is YSYEKL.

In this sample, this clonotype turned up many times. CDR3: CSVEIPTSGNTIYF. As DNA, the CDR3 is TGCAGCGTTGAAATCCCCACCTCTGGAAACACCATATATTTT. V is TRBV29-1 and J is TRBJ1-3; D ambiguous. The germline V and J ends were trimmed by 2 bases and 0 bases, with 8 bases remaining between them. From germline, CDR1 is SQVTM and CDR2 ANQGSEA. The CDR3 has 14 amino acids.

The V call is TRBV28, the J call TRBJ2-1, with D perhaps matching TRBD1 or TRBD2 (6 bases each). The CDR3 runs to 15 residues. Germline CDR1 MDHEN, CDR2 SYDVKM. The ends were cut back, 7 bases at V and 3 bases at J, with 16 bases in the middle. CDR3: CASIKGGPLYNEQFF. The CDR3 DNA follows: TGTGCCAGCATCAAGGGGGGACCACTCTACAATGAGCAGTTCTTC.

This clonotype was counted only a few times. This sequence joins TRBV7-8 and TRBJ1-5; D is unclear. From germline, CDR1 is SGHVS and CDR2 FQNEAQ. The CDR3 spans 15 residues. V was cut by 5 bases and J by 10 bases, with 21 bases left in between. Written as DNA, the CDR3 is TGTGCCAGCAGCCCGAGTCGACGGCTCCGAGCCCCCCAGCATTTT. Protein: CASSPSRRLRAPQHF. The variable domain in full, with the rest retrieved from reference TRBV7-8 and TRBJ1-5, is GAGVSQSPRYKVAKRGQDVALRCDPISGHVSLFWYQQALGQGPEFLTYFQNEAQLDKSGLPSDRFFAERPEGSVSTLKIQRTQQEDSAVYLCASSPSRRLRAPQHFGDGTRLSIL.

V gene TRBV15 combines with J gene TRBJ2-4; D unclear. This CDR3 region has 16 residues. Trimming removed 1 base at V and 0 bases at J, with 10 bases between. CDR1 is LNHNV and CDR2 is YYDKDF in the germline V gene (reference sequence). CDR3 nucleotides: TGTGCCACCAGCAGAGGTAACAGCCTAGCCAAAAACATTCAGTACTTC. Its translation is CATSRGNSLAKNIQYF.

This clonotype was seen only a few times. The chain links TRBV27 to TRBJ2-3, with 7 bases that match TRBD1. Trimming took 10 bases from V and 5 from J; bases not matched to a gene: 15. There are 15 residues in the CDR3. CDR1 is MNHEY, CDR2 SMNVEV, per germline (reference sequence). CDR3 in amino acids: CATGREAGGRDTQYF. CDR3 sequence (DNA): TGTGCCACCGGTCGTGAGGCAGGGGGAAGAGATACGCAGTATTTT.

CDR3 residues: CSAHSGRGRDEQYF. Written as DNA, the CDR3 is TGCAGTGCCCATAGCGGGAGGGGGCGCGACGAGCAGTACTTC. The J gene is TRBJ2-7, the V gene TRBV20-1; TRBD2 matches at 11 bases. V dropped 6 bases and J dropped 5; count of bases not matched to a gene: 9. Germline V gives CDR1 DFQATT, CDR2 SNEGSKA (reference sequence). The CDR3 has 14 residues.

This clonotype was detected ten times or more. J is TRBJ1-2 and V is TRBV5-1, with D possibly being TRBD1 (6 bases). The CDR3 sequence is 14 residues long. Per germline, CDR1 SGHRS and CDR2 YFSETQ. Trimming cost V 0 bases and J 6 bases, with 12 bases left between them. For the CDR3, the DNA is TGCGCCAGCAGCTTGGGACAGGCAGTTGATGGCTACACCTTC. Translating it yields CASSLGQAVDGYTF.

This clonotype was detected only a few times. The chain is built from TRBV20-1 and TRBJ2-3, with 7 bases fitting TRBD2. In germline, CDR1 is DFQATT, CDR2 SNEGSKA (reference sequence). The ends lost 1 base at V and 7 bases at J; junction bases unmatched: 14. The CDR3 sequence is 16 residues long. The CDR3: CSARAGEGGRENTQYF. The CDR3 DNA reads as TGCAGTGCTAGAGCTGGGGAGGGAGGGAGAGAAAATACGCAGTATTTT.

This clonotype has a count of ten or more. The chain is built from TRBV29-1 and TRBJ2-1; the match to TRBD2 covers 13 bases. CDR3 length: 15 amino acids. Germline CDR1 and CDR2: SQVTM and ANQGSEA. The junction had 4 bases not matched to a gene; V was cut back by 5 bases and J by 3 bases. The DNA for the CDR3 is TGCAGCGTTAGGACTAGCGGGAGAGACTACAATGAGCAGTTCTTC. This encodes CSVRTSGRDYNEQFF.

The chain links TRBV5-1 to TRBJ2-7; no reliable D call. Germline values: CDR1 SGHRS, CDR2 YFSETQ. The CDR3 is 13 residues long. Trimming took 0 bases from V and 3 from J, leaving 7 bases between them. The CDR3 reads CASSLDGFYEQYV. As DNA, the CDR3 is TGCGCCAGCAGCTTGGACGGTTTCTACGAGCAGTACGTC.

This sequence joins TRBV11-2 and TRBJ2-1; 7 bases align to TRBD2. The germline V gene has CDR1 SGHAT and CDR2 FQNNGV. The trim removed 5 bases at V and 8 bases at J, leaving 9 bases unmatched. The CDR3 length is 14 residues. CDR3 region: CASSPQLAWDEQFF. The CDR3 DNA reads TGTGCCAGCAGCCCGCAACTAGCGTGGGATGAGCAGTTCTTC. The complete variable domain, with remaining parts taken from reference TRBV11-2 and TRBJ2-1, reads EAGVAQSPRYKIIEKRQSVAFWCNPISGHATLYWYQQILGQGPKLLIQFQNNGVVDDSQLPKDRFSAERLKGVDSTLKIQPAKLEDSAVYLCASSPQLAWDEQFFGPGTRLTVL.

This clonotype has at least ten counts. J is TRBJ2-7 and V is TRBV12-3 or TRBV12-4; D unresolved. The CDR3 is 13 amino acids. Between the trimmed V and J ends, which lost 2 bases and 7 bases, there was a span of 12 bases. The CDR3 bases are TGTGCCAGCAGTTTAAGTCCCACTGGGGAGCAGTACGTC. Encoded protein: CASSLSPTGEQYV.

This clonotype was seen ten or more times. The rearrangement uses TRBV5-1 and TRBJ1-1; 8 bases are shared with TRBD1. The CDR3 is 14 residues long. With 0 bases clipped from V and 7 bases from J, the junction kept 5 bases outside the gene matches. Germline CDR1 SGHRS, CDR2 YFSETQ. The CDR3 DNA reads as TGCGCCAGCAGCTTGGGCAGGGGGCGTGGTGAAGCTTTCTTT. Translated: CASSLGRGRGEAFF.

The V and J genes are TRBV27 and TRBJ2-7; D perhaps matches TRBD2 (6 bases). From germline, CDR1 is MNHEY and CDR2 SMNVEV (reference sequence). This CDR3 is 16 amino acids long. The V gene lost 2 bases and the J gene lost 3 bases, with 17 bases spanning the gap. CDR3 DNA sequence: TGTGCCAGCAGTTTAGTCCCCTTGGGGGGTAACTACGAGCAGTACTTC. It translates to CASSLVPLGGNYEQYF.